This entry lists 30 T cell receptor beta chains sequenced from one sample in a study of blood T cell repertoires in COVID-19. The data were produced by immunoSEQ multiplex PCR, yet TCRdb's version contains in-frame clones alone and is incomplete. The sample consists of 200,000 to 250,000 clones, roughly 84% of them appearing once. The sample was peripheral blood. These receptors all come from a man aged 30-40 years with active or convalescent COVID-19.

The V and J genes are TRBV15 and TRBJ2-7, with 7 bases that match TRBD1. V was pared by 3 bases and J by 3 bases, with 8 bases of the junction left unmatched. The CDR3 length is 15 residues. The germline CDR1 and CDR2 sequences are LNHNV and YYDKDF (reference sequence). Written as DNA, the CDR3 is TGTGCCACCAGCAGGAACAGACAGGGCTTCTACGAGCAGTACTTC. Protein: CATSRNRQGFYEQYF.

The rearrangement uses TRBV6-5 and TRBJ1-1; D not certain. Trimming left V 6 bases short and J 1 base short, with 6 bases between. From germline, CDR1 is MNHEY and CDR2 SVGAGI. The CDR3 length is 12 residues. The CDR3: CASSPGNTEAFF. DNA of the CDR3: TGTGCCAGCAGCCCGGGGAACACTGAAGCTTTCTTT.

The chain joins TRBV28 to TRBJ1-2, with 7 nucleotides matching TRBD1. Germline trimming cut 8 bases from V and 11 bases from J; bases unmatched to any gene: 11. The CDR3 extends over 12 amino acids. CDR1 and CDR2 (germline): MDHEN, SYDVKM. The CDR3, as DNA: TGTGCCAGCCGAACCGGGACAGAGAGATACACCTTC. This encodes CASRTGTERYTF.

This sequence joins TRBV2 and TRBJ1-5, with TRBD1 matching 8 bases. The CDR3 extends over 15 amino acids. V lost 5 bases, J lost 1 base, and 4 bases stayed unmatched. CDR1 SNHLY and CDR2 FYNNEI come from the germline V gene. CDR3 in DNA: TGTGCCAGCAGTCGGACAGGGTTGAGCAATCAGCCCCAGCATTTT. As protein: CASSRTGLSNQPQHF.

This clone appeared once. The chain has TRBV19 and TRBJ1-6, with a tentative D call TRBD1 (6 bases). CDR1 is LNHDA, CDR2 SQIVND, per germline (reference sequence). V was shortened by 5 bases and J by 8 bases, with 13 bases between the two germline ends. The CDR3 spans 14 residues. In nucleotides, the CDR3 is TGTGCCAGTAGTTATACACAGGGCCATTCACCCCTCCACTTT. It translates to CASSYTQGHSPLHF.

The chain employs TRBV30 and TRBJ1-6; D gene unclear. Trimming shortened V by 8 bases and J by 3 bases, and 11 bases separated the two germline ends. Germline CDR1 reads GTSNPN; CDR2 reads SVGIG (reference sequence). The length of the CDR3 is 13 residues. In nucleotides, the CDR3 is TGTGCCGGAGTCGGGTTCTATAATTCACCCCTCCACTTT. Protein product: CAGVGFYNSPLHF.

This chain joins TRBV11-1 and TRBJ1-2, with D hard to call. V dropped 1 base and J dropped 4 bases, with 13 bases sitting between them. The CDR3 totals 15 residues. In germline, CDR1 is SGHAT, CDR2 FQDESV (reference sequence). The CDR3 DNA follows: TGTGCCAGCAGCTTAGGAGGGCGGAGTGGCTATGGCTACACCTTC. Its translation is CASSLGGRSGYGYTF.

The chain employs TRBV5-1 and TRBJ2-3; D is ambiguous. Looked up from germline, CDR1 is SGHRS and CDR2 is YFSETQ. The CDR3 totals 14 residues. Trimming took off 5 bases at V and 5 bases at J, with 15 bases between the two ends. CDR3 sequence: CASRYLNAEDTQYF. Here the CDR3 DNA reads TGCGCCAGCAGGTACCTAAATGCCGAAGATACGCAGTATTTT. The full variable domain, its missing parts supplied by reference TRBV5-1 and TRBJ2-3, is KAGVTQTPRYLIKTRGQQVTLSCSPISGHRSVSWYQQTPGQGLQFLFEYFSETQRNKGNFPGRFSGRQFSNSRSEMNVSTLELGDSALYLCASRYLNAEDTQYFGPGTRLTVL.

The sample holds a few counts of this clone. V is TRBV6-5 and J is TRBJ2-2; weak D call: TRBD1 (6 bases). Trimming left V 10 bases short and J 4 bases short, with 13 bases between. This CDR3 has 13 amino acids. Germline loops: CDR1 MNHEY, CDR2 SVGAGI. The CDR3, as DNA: TGTGCCACCTTAAGCAGGGGCACCGGGGAGCTGTTTTTT. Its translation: CATLSRGTGELFF.

The CDR3 DNA follows: TGTGCCAGTAGAACCAGCGGACGCACAGATACGCAGTATTTT. Translated, it gives CASRTSGRTDTQYF. The chain recombines TRBV19 with TRBJ2-3; a possible D gene is TRBD2 (5 bases). The CDR3 consists of 14 residues. Germline CDR1 reads LNHDA; CDR2 reads SQIVND (reference sequence). V lost 6 bases and J lost 1, with 11 bases in between.

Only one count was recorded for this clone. The CDR3 DNA follows: TGCAACAGGGGGTTCAACACTGAAGCTTTCTTT. It is translated as CNRGFNTEAFF. The chain uses TRBV29-1 and TRBJ1-1, with 8 bases that match TRBD1. Germline-derived CDR1 and CDR2 are SQVTM and ANQGSEA. The length of the CDR3 is 11 residues.

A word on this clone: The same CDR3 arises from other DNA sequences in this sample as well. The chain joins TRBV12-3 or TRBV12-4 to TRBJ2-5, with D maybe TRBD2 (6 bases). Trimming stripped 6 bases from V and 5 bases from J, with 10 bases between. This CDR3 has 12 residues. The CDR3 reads CASSPRGETQYF. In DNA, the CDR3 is TGTGCCAGCAGCCCCCGGGGGGAGACCCAGTACTTC.

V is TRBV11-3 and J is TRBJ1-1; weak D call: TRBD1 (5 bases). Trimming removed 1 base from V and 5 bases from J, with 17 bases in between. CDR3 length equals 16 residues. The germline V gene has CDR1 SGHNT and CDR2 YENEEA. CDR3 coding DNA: TGTGCCAGCAGCTTAGGGAGGGGTATGGGTGAAACTGAAGCTTTCTTT. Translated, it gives CASSLGRGMGETEAFF.

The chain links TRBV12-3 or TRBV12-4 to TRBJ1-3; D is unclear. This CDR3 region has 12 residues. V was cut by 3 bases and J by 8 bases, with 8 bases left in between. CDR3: CASSFGLDTIYF. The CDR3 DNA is TGTGCCAGCAGTTTTGGTTTAGACACCATATATTTT.

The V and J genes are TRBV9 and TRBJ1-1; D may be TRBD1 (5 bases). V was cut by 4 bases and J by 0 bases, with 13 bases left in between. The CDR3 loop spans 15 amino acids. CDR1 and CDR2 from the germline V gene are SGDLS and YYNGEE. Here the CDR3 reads CASSPTTAMNTEAFF. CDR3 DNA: TGTGCCAGCAGCCCAACGACAGCTATGAACACTGAAGCTTTCTTT.

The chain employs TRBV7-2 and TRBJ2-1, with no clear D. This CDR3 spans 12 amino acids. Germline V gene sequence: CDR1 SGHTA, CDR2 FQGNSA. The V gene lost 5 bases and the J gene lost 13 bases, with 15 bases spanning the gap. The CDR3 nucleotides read TGTGCCAGCAGCCCCTTTATGGAGCGTCAGTTCTTC. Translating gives CASSPFMERQFF.

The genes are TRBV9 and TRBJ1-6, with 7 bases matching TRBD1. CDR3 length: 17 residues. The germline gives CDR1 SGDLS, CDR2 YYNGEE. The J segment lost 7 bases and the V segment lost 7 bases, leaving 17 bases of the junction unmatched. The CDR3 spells CASGSPTGAGQNSPLHF. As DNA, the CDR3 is TGTGCCAGCGGATCCCCTACAGGGGCGGGACAAAATTCACCCCTCCACTTT.

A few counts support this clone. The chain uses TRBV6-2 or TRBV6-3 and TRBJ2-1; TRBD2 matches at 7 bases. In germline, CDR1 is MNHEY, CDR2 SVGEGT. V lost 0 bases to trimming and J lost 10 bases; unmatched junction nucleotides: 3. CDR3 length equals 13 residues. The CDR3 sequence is CASSYSRGWEQFF. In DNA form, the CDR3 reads TGTGCCAGCAGTTACTCGCGGGGGTGGGAGCAGTTCTTC.

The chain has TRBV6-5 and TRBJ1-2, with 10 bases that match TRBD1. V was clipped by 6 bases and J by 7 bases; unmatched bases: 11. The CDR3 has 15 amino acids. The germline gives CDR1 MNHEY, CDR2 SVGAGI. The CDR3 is CASSSYGTGDSGYTF. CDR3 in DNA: TGTGCCAGCAGCTCTTACGGGACAGGGGACAGTGGCTACACCTTC.

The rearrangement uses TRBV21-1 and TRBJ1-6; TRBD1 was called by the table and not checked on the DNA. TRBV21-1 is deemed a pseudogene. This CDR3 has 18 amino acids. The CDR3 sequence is CASSPDRVLDSYNSPLHF. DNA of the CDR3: TGTGCCAGCAGCCCGGACAGGGTCTTAGACTCCTATAATTCACCCCTCCACTTT.

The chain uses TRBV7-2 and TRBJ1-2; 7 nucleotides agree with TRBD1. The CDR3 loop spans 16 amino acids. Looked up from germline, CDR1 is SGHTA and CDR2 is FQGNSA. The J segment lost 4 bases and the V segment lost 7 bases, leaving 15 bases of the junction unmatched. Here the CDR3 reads CASTLGRDSAFYGYTF. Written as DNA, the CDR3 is TGTGCCAGCACCCTAGGACGGGACAGCGCTTTCTATGGCTACACCTTC.

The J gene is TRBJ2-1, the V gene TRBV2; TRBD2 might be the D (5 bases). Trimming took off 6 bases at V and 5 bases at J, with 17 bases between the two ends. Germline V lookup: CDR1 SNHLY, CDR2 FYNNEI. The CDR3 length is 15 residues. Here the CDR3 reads CASRPTTQQDNEQFF. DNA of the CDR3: TGTGCCAGCAGACCGACTACCCAACAAGACAATGAGCAGTTCTTC.

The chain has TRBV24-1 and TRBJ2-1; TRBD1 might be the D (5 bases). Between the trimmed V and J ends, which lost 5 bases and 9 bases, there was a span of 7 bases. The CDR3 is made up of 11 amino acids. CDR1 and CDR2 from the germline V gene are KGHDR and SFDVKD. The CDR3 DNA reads TGTGCCACCAGTGCCAGGGCTGAGCAGTTCTTC. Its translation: CATSARAEQFF.

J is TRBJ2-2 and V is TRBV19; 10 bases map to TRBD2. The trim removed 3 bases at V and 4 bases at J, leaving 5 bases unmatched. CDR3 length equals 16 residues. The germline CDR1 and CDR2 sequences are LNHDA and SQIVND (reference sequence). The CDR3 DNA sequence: TGTGCCAGTAGTATGAGAGTAGCGGGGGGCACCGGGGAGCTGTTTTTT. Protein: CASSMRVAGGTGELFF.

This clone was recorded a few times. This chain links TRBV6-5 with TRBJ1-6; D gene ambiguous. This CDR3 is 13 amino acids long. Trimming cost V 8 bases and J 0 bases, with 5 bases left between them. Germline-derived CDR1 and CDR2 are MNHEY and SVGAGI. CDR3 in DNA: TGTGCCAGCTCTAGCTCCTATAATTCACCCCTCCACTTT. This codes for CASSSSYNSPLHF.

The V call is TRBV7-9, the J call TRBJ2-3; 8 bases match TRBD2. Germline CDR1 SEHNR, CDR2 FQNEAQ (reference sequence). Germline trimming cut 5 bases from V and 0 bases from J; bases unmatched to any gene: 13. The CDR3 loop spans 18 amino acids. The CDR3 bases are TGTGCCAGCAGCCCTAGTGGGATGAGCGGGGGAAGCACAGATACGCAGTATTTT. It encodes CASSPSGMSGGSTDTQYF.

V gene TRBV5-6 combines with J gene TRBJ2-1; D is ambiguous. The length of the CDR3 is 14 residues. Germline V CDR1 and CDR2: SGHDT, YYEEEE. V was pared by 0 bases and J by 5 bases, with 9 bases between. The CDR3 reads CASSLGARDNEQFF. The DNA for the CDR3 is TGTGCCAGCAGCTTGGGGGCGAGAGACAATGAGCAGTTCTTC.

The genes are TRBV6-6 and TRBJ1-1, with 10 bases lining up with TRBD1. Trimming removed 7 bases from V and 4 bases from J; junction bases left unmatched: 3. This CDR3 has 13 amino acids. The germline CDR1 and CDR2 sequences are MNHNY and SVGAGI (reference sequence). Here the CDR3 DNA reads TGTGCCAGCACCAGGACAGGGGGCACTGAAGCTTTCTTT. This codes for CASTRTGGTEAFF.

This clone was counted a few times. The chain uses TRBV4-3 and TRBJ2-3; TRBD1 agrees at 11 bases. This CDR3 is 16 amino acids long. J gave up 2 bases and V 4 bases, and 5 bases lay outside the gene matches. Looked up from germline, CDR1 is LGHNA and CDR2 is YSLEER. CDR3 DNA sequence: TGCGCCAGCAGCCTTACGGGACAGGGGGACACAGATACGCAGTATTTT. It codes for CASSLTGQGDTDTQYF.

The CDR3 loop reads CASSSLAGADTQYF. For the CDR3, the DNA is TGTGCCAGCAGCTCCCTAGCGGGAGCAGATACGCAGTATTTT. This chain links TRBV9 with TRBJ2-3; 10 bases line up with TRBD2. The V gene end was trimmed by 4 bases and the J gene end by 4 bases; junction bases not matched to a gene: 3. Germline V gene sequence: CDR1 SGDLS, CDR2 YYNGEE. The CDR3 is 14 residues long.